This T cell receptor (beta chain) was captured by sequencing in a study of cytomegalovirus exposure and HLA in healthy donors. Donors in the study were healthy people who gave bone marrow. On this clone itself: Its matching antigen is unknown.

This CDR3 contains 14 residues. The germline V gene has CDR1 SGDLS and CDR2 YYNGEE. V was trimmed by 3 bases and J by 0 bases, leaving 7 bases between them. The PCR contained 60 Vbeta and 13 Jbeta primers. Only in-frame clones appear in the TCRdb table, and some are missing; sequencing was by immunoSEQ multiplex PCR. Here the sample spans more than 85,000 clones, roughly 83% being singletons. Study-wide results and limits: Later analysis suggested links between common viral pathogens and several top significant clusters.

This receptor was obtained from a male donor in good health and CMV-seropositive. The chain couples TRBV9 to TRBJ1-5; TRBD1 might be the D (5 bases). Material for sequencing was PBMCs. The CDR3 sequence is CASSGGDSNQPQHF. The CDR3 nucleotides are TGTGCCAGCAGCGGGGGCGATAGCAATCAGCCCCAGCATTTT.